Listed below are T cell receptor beta chains from one sample, sequenced in a study of shared clonotypes between healthy human individuals. Data came from immunoSEQ multiplex PCR; TCRdb stores just in-frame clones and leaves some out. The sample includes over 2,000,000 clones, 85% to 95% of them seen just once. Sequencing was performed on naive CD8+ T cells from PBMCs. The receptor set was obtained from a young man in good health. Some clones in this sample may be carry-over from other donors' samples. The CDR3 runs from the conserved cysteine through the conserved F or W. The order of the fields is clone size, D gene, J gene, V gene, CDR3 DNA, CDR3 protein. D genes are given only for firm matches. Only part of the rows carry a size: once, few, many, or a class if the clone is expanded.

.	TRBD2	TRBJ2-7	TRBV27	TGTGCCAGCAGTTTACCGGGAGGGACCTACGAGCAGTACTTC	CASSLPGGTYEQYF
.	TRBD2	TRBJ2-7	TRBV7-6	TGTGCCAGCAGCTCTCTAGCGGGAGCGGCCTACGAGCAGTACTTC	CASSSLAGAAYEQYF
.	.	TRBJ2-3	TRBV28	TGTGCCAGCAGTCTCGATACAGGGTATCGCACAGATACGCAGTATTTT	CASSLDTGYRTDTQYF
.	TRBD2	TRBJ2-7	TRBV7-6	TGTGCCAGCAGCTTAAACACAGCGGGAGACGAGCAGTACTTC	CASSLNTAGDEQYF
.	.	TRBJ1-2	TRBV9	TGTGCCAGCAGCGCCCCCCCGGTCTTGCATGGCTACACCTTC	CASSAPPVLHGYTF
.	.	TRBJ2-7	TRBV30	TGTGCCTGGAGTGTAACAGCAAGAACCTACGAGCAGTACTTC	CAWSVTARTYEQYF
.	TRBD1	TRBJ2-7	TRBV6-5	TGTGCCAGCAGTTCGAGAACAGGGGCCGGGCAGTACTTC	CASSSRTGAGQYF
.	.	TRBJ2-1	TRBV5-4	TGTGCCAGCAGCTTGAACGACTTAAGCTCCTACAATGAGCAGTTCTTC	CASSLNDLSSYNEQFF
.	.	TRBJ2-7	TRBV27	TGTGCCAGCAAGGTCTTACCGGAGTCCTACGAGCAGTACTTC	CASKVLPESYEQYF
.	.	TRBJ1-2	TRBV28	TGTGCCAGCATGGTCACAATGGGGGGTTTGTCTTCGGGCTACACCTTC	CASMVTMGGLSSGYTF
.	TRBD1	TRBJ2-1	TRBV28	TGTGCCAGCAGTACAACCGGGACAGACAATGAGCAGTTCTTC	CASSTTGTDNEQFF
.	TRBD2	TRBJ2-7	TRBV27	TGTGCCAGCAGTTTTTCTGGGGGGGAGCGGACCTACGAGCAGTACTTC	CASSFSGGERTYEQYF
.	TRBD2	TRBJ2-1	TRBV9	TGTGCCAGCAGCGCTCGGACTAGCGGGAGTAATGAGCAGTTCTTC	CASSARTSGSNEQFF
.	.	TRBJ2-7	TRBV19	TGTGCCAGTAGTACCCTCCTCTCCTACGAGCAGTACTTC	CASSTLLSYEQYF
.	.	TRBJ2-7	TRBV7-9	TGTGCCAGCAGCTTAGCGGCGCACTACGAGCAGTACTTC	CASSLAAHYEQYF
.	.	TRBJ2-1	TRBV9	TGTGCCAGCAGCGTACCGGGCAATGAGCAGTTCTTC	CASSVPGNEQFF
.	TRBD2	TRBJ2-1	TRBV2	TGTGCCAGCCGACTAGCGGGTTACAATGAGCAGTTCTTC	CASRLAGYNEQFF
once	.	TRBJ2-7	TRBV16	TGTGCCAGCAGTACCATACAGGGTACCTCCTACGAGCAGTACTTC	CASSTIQGTSYEQYF
.	.	TRBJ2-3	TRBV7-9	TGTGCCAGCAGACAGGGCACAGATACGCAGTATTTT	CASRQGTDTQYF
.	.	TRBJ2-7	TRBV5-1	TGCGCCAGCAGCTTGGAGGACACTCTCTACGAGCAGTACTTC	CASSLEDTLYEQYF
.	.	TRBJ2-6	TRBV9	TGTGCCAGCAGCGTAGCGAGGGGTACTGGGGCCAACGTCCTGACTTTC	CASSVARGTGANVLTF
.	TRBD1	TRBJ1-1	TRBV27	TGTGCCAGCAGTTTAGTAGGGGGCTCCTTTGAAGCTTTCTTT	CASSLVGGSFEAFF
.	TRBD2	TRBJ2-1	TRBV27	TGTGCCAGCAGTCTCACTAGCGTTAATGAGCAGTTCTTC	CASSLTSVNEQFF
.	.	TRBJ1-1	TRBV27	TGTGCCAGCAGTTTATCAGCAGGGCTACCCACTGAAGCTTTCTTT	CASSLSAGLPTEAFF
.	.	TRBJ2-2	TRBV7-9	TGTGCCAGCACCCCGGCTGGGAACACCGGGGAGCTGTTTTTT	CASTPAGNTGELFF
.	TRBD2	TRBJ2-4	TRBV6-1	TGTGCCAGCAGTGAGCGACTAGCGGGGTTGGGCAAAAACATTCAGTACTTC	CASSERLAGLGKNIQYF
.	TRBD2	TRBJ2-7	TRBV9	TGTGCCAGCAGCGCGGGACTAAGCTACGAGCAGTACTTC	CASSAGLSYEQYF
.	.	TRBJ2-7	TRBV7-9	TGTGCCAGCAGCTTAGAGGACGGCTACTACGAGCAGTACTTC	CASSLEDGYYEQYF
once	TRBD1	TRBJ2-5	TRBV19	TGTGCCAGTAAGGAGGACAGGGCAGAGACCCAGTACTTC	CASKEDRAETQYF
.	.	TRBJ1-1	TRBV5-1	TGCGCCAGCAGGGGTAGGCCCCTTGACACTGAAGCTTTCTTT	CASRGRPLDTEAFF